This T cell receptor (beta chain) comes out of a study of blood T cell repertoires in COVID-19. Turning to the study itself: The United States, Italy and Spain were the sources of the acute and convalescent COVID-19 samples. Sources were T cells, B-cell-depleted T cells, or PBMCs; the material itself was cDNA or gDNA.

Study processing details: Estimation of nucleated cell counts relied on the amplification of reference gene primers. The method was immunoSEQ multiplex PCR; TCRdb's version includes in-frame clones alone and lacks a portion of them. Clonal size and the V and J genes are those of that table, whereas D and trimming came from the DNA. The table lists over 450,000 clones, 89% of them singletons. With 3 bases removed from V and 6 bases from J, the gap between germline ends came to 18 bases. CDR1 and CDR2 (germline): LNHDA, SQIVND (reference sequence). The CDR3 is made up of 16 amino acids. Seattle patients were enrolled while actively infected and followed longitudinally.

Sequenced: peripheral blood. The receptor was isolated from a man younger than 35 with COVID-19, enrolled during active disease. The V and J genes are TRBV19 and TRBJ2-4; tentative D call: TRBD1 (6 bases). This chain's CDR3 is CASSIGARGLANIQYF. DNA for the CDR3: TGTGCCAGTAGTATTGGTGCCAGGGGATTGGCAAACATTCAGTACTTC.